The 10 T cell receptor beta chains below were found in one sample sequenced in a study of blood T cell repertoires in COVID-19. This table comes from immunoSEQ multiplex PCR, and its TCRdb copy is limited to in-frame clones, with some not included. The profile shows approximately 300,000 clones, around 88% of them singletons. The sample consisted of peripheral blood. All receptors derive from a woman aged 50 to 60 with acute or convalescent COVID-19.

The chain uses TRBV7-9 and TRBJ1-2; TRBD1 matches 7 bases. Germline CDR1 reads SEHNR; CDR2 reads FQNEAQ (reference sequence). The J segment lost 2 bases and the V segment lost 5 bases, leaving 5 bases of the junction unmatched. This CDR3 has 14 amino acids. CDR3 nucleotides: TGTGCCAGCAGCCGGGGACAGACAAACTATGGCTACACCTTC. It codes for CASSRGQTNYGYTF.

The V call is TRBV7-2, the J call TRBJ2-7, with D perhaps TRBD2 (6 bases). The CDR3 extends over 15 amino acids. V lost 2 bases and J 2 bases, leaving 13 bases between the germline ends. Per the germline V gene, CDR1 is SGHTA and CDR2 is FQGNSA. The CDR3 DNA sequence: TGTGCCAGCAGCTTAATGGGGGGAAATACCTACGAGCAGTACTTC. It encodes CASSLMGGNTYEQYF.

In its sample, this clone was seen many times. This rearrangement joins TRBV28 to TRBJ1-2; D is unresolved. The germline CDR1 and CDR2 sequences are MDHEN and SYDVKM. With 6 bases removed from V and 2 bases from J, the gap between germline ends came to 13 bases. There are 14 residues in the CDR3. For the CDR3, the DNA is TGTGCCAGCAGCACGTCAGTATTGAACTATGGCTACACCTTC. Its protein product is CASSTSVLNYGYTF.

The J gene is TRBJ2-3, the V gene TRBV14, with D tentatively TRBD2 (6 bases). The CDR3 is made up of 15 amino acids. Germline V CDR1 and CDR2: SGHDN, FVKESK. V shed 8 bases and J shed 4 bases, with 19 bases lying between them. The CDR3 coding sequence is TGTGCCAGCTCACCGATCGGGAGAGGCTCAGATACGCAGTATTTT. Amino acids: CASSPIGRGSDTQYF.

This clone has only one observation. DNA of the CDR3: TGTGCCACCAGTGATTCTCGGTCCTACGAGCAGTACTTC. Its protein product is CATSDSRSYEQYF. The chain has TRBV24-1 and TRBJ2-7; D is unresolved. The CDR3 totals 13 residues. The germline V gene encodes CDR1 KGHDR and CDR2 SFDVKD. Trimming took 2 bases from V and 1 from J, leaving 5 bases between them.

This sequence joins TRBV5-1 and TRBJ1-4, with D uncertain. V was shortened by 4 bases and J by 7 bases, with 14 bases between the two germline ends. The CDR3 sequence is 14 residues long. Germline loops: CDR1 SGHRS, CDR2 YFSETQ. CDR3 coding DNA: TGCGCCAGCAGCCCTGACACCCCGATTGAAAAACTGTTTTTT. Translated: CASSPDTPIEKLFF.

This chain connects TRBV3-1 (or the pseudogene TRBV3-2) to TRBJ1-6, with TRBD1 as a possible D gene (6 bases). This CDR3 spans 14 amino acids. V was trimmed by 3 bases and J by 6 bases, leaving 9 bases between them. Germline V gene sequence: CDR1 LGHDT, CDR2 YNNKEL (reference sequence). CDR3 bases: TGTGCCAGCAGCCACCGGACAGCTAATTCACCCCTCCACTTT. This gives the protein CASSHRTANSPLHF.

The V call is TRBV7-6, the J call TRBJ2-1, with TRBD1 matching over 9 bases. Germline V gives CDR1 SGHVS, CDR2 FNYEAQ. Trimming took 5 bases from V and 4 from J; bases not matched to a gene: 6. This CDR3 spans 15 amino acids. The CDR3 DNA follows: TGTGCCAGCAGCCCTGACAGGGGGGCTTACAATGAGCAGTTCTTC. This codes for CASSPDRGAYNEQFF.

This clone was counted a few times. The chain combines TRBV30 with TRBJ2-7; D is unclear. The CDR3 loop spans 13 amino acids. CDR1 GTSNPN and CDR2 SVGIG come from the germline V gene (reference sequence). V shed 2 bases and J shed 2 bases, with 10 bases lying between them. CDR3 region: CAWSLHGAYEQYF. The CDR3 DNA is TGTGCCTGGAGTCTTCACGGTGCCTACGAGCAGTACTTC.

The rearrangement joins TRBV7-9 to TRBJ1-2; D unresolved. The CDR3 runs to 13 residues. Trimming cost V 3 bases and J 3 bases, with 8 bases left between them. The germline CDR1 and CDR2 sequences are SEHNR and FQNEAQ (reference sequence). CDR3 sequence: CASSFGEDYGYTF. CDR3 DNA: TGTGCCAGCAGCTTCGGGGAGGACTATGGCTACACCTTC.